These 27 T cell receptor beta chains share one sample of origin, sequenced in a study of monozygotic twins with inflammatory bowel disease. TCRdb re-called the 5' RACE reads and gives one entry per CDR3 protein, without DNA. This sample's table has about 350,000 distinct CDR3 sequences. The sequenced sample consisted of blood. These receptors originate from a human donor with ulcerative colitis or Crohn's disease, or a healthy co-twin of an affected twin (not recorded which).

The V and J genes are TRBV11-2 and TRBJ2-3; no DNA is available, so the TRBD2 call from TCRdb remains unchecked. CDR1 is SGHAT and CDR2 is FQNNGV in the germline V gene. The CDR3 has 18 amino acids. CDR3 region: CASSGVAGGPISTDTQYF. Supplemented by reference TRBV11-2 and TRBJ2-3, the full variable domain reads EAGVAQSPRYKIIEKRQSVAFWCNPISGHATLYWYQQILGQGPKLLIQFQNNGVVDDSQLPKDRFSAERLKGVDSTLKIQPAKLEDSAVYLCASSGVAGGPISTDTQYFGPGTRLTVL.

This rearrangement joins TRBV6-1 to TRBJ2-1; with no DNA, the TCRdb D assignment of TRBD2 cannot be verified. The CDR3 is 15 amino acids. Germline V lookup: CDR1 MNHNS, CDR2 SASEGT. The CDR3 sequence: CASRSSGGAINEQFF.

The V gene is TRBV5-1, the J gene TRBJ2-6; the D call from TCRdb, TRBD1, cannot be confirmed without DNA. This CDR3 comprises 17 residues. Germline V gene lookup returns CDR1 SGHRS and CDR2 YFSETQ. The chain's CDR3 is CASSLWQGSSGANVLTF.

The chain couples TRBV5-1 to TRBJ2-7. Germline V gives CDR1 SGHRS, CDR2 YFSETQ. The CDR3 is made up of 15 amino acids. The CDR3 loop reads CASSSSITSGYEQYF.

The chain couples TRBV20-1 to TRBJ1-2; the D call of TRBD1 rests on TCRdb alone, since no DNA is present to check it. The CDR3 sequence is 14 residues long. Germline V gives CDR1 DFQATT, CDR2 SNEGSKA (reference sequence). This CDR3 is CSAADRGRYHGYTF.

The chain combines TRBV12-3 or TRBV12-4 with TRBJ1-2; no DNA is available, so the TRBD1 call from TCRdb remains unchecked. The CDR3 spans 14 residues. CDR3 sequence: CASSPSGVNYGYTF.

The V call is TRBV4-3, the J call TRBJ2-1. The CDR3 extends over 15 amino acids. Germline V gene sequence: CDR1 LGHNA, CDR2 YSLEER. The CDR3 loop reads CASSQARTSYNEQFF.

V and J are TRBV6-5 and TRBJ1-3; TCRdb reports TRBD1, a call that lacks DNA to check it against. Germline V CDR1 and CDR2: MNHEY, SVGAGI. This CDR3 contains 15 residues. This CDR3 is CASSYSSRAGNTIYF.

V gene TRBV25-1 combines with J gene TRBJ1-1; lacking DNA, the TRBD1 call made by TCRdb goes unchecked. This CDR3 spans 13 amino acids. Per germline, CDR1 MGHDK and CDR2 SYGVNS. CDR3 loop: CASTPGLWAEAFF.

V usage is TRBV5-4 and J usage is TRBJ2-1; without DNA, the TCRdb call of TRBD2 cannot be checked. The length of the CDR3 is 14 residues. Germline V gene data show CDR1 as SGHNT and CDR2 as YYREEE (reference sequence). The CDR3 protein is CASQTSGNSNEQFF.

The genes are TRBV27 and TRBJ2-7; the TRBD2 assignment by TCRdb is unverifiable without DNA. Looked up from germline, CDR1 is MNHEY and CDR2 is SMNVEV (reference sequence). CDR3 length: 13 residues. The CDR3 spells CASSPLRAYEQYF.

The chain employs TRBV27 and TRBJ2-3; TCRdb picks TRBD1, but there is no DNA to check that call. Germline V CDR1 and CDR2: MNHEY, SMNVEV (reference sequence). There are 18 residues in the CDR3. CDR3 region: CASTRGGAGVGSTDTQYF.

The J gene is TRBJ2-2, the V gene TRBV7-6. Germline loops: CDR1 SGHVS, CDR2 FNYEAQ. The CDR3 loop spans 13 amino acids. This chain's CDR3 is CASSSDLGGELFF.

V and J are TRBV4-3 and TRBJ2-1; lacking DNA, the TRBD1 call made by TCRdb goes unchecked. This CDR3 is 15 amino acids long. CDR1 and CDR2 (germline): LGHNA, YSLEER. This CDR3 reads CASSQELTNRGWQFF.

The CDR3: CASSPSGGTGYGYTF. The chain has TRBV6-1 and TRBJ1-2; the TRBD1 assignment by TCRdb is unverifiable without DNA. CDR1 MNHNS and CDR2 SASEGT come from the germline V gene. The CDR3 contains 15 residues.

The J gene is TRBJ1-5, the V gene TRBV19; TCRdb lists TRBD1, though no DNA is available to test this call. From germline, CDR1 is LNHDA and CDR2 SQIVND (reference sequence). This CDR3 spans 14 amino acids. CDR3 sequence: CASGRQGWDQPQHF.

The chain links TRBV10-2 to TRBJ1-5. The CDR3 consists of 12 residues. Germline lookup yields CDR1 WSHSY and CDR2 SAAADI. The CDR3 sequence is CASRGNNQPQHF.

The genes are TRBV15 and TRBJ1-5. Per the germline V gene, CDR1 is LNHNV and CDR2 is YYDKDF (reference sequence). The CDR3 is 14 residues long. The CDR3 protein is CATSRDRLGQPQHF.

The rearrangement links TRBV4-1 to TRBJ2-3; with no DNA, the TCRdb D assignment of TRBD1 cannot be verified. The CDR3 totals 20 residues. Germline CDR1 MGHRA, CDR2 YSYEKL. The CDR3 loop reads CASSQDPPWGIGPNTDTQYF.

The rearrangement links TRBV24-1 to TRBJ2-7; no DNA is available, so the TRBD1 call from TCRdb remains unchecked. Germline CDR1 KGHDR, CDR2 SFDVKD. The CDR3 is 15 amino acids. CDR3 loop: CATSGMTGQTYEQYF.

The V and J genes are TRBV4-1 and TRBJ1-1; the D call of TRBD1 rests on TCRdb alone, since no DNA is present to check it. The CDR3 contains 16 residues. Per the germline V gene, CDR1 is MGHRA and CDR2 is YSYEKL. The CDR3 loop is CASSQETGRRNTEAFF.

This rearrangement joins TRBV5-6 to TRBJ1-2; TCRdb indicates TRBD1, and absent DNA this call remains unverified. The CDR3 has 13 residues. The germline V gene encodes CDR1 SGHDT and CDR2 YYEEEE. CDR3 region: CASSLGQGVGYTF. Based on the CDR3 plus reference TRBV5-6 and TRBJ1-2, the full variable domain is DAGVTQSPTHLIKTRGQQVTLRCSPKSGHDTVSWYQQALGQGPQFIFQYYEEEERQRGNFPDRFSGHQFPNYSSELNVNALLLGDSALYLCASSLGQGVGYTFGSGTRLTVV.

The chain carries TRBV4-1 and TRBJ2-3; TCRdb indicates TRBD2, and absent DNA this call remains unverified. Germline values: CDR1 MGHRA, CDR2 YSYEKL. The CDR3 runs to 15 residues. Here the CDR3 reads CASSLAGAVGNTQYF.

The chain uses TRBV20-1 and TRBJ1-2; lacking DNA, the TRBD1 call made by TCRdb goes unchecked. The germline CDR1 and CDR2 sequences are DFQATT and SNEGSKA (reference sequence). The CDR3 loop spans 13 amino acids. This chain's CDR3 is CSARPDRAYGYTF.

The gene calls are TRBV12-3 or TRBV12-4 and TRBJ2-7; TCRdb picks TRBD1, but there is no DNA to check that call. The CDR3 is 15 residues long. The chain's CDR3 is CASSRMGLGFREQYF.

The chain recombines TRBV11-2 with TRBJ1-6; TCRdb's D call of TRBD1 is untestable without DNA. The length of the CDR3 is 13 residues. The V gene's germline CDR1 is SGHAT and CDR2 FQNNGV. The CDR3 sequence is CASSSTGGRALYF.

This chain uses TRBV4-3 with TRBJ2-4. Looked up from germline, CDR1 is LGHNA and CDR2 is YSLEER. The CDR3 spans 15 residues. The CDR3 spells CASSQDGLGGDIQYF.